Below, one T cell receptor (beta chain) is given with its context. Its antigen is undetermined. The method was immunoSEQ multiplex PCR; TCRdb's version includes in-frame clones alone and lacks a portion of them. The table records more than 20,000 clones, less than 70% of them present only once. Before the COVID-19 pandemic, during about 2010-2018, CD4+ T cells were taken from unexposed donors. The cells were cultured for around ten days before CD4+ T cells were isolated. As cell numbers allowed, unexposed-donor CD4+ T cells faced SARS-CoV-2 S/N and four cold-coronavirus spikes. The data derive from a study of CD4 T cells in relation to SARS-CoV-2 and coronaviruses. About the research overall: ViraFEST: roughly ten-day antigen culture of PBMCs, then TCR beta CDR3 sequencing. Shared crossreactive spike epitopes were mapped to their HLA restriction. Study results and limitations: In around 60% of donors, memory CD4+ clonotypes crossrecognized SARS-CoV-2 and at least one common cold coronavirus spike.

This CDR3 region has 13 residues. V lost 4 bases to trimming and J lost 0 bases, with 6 bases between them. CDR1 and CDR2 from the germline V gene are SNHLY and FYNNEI. The sequence was obtained from a human donor in good health. The chain is built from TRBV2 and TRBJ1-1; D is undetermined. Sequences were obtained from CD4+ T cells from PBMCs, cultured in vitro. CDR3 bases: TGTGCCAGCAGTGTTGGGATGAACACTGAAGCTTTCTTT. This codes for CASSVGMNTEAFF.